The T cell receptor beta chain described here comes from a study of blood T cell repertoires in COVID-19 (dated by TCRdb to 2018 to 2020). In the study overall: Collaborator samples came from the United States, Italy and Spain and covered acute and convalescent phases of COVID-19. HLA class I and class II types, where available, came from metadata supplied by the sample provider rather than from assay-based typing. The material from the prospective study consisted of cDNA or gDNA derived from T cells, B-cell-depleted T cells, or PBMCs. Subjects who had been exposed to COVID-19, were actively infected with it, or had recovered from it provided the deeply sampled blood TCRbeta repertoires that made up the dataset. Nearly every sample came with metadata listing a de-identified subject ID, COVID-19 status, age in years and sex. The repertoires were made available in a free public database intended to serve as a resource for research on the immune response to SARS-CoV-2. Samples were obtained from the ongoing ImmuneRACE study (first 160 participants) and from over 1,000 subjects provided by 6 global collaborators. Summary of the overall study and its limitations: How much clinical and demographic metadata was included differed by source and by participant, and the metadata was provided uncurated.

Collaborating institutions collected whole blood in K2EDTA tubes following their own protocols. For TCRbeta analysis, collaborator samples were shipped as frozen whole blood, as isolated PBMCs, or as DNA extracted from either sample type. Spanning cysteine to phenylalanine, the CDR3 consists of 16 amino acids. Here the CDR3 DNA is all that survives: 48 bases in frame from base 1. Here V drops 4 bases and J drops 4 bases, and the junction holds 7 bases not matched to any gene. The germline V gene encodes CDR1 LGHDT and CDR2 YNNKEL (reference sequence). About this clone itself: Its specific antigen is unknown. Per-nucleotide qualities are absent, and no much larger clonotype sits a single base away.

TCRbeta CDR3 regions were amplified from genomic DNA by means of the immunoSEQ Assay, a bias-controlled multiplex PCR. The study's processing was this. Within the assay, amplification of reference gene primers was used to estimate how many nucleated cells each sample contained. To quantify the absolute abundance of each unique TCRbeta CDR3 rearrangement, sequence reads were collapsed and filtered. For each sample, productive Simpson clonality was calculated as the square root of Simpson's diversity index across productive rearrangements. TCRdb took over this immuneACCESS table, retaining in-frame rearrangements with V and J assigned. Such tables are incomplete; in checked studies, under half of the missing clones stem from an unresolved V gene, and the remainder is unexplained. V and J calls and clone size are those listed in that table; D and trimming were worked out from the DNA. This sample lists approximately 210,000 clones; 82% were detected once. 3% to 4% of the sample goes to the ten largest clones.

The sequence came from a woman of 80 years or more with acute or convalescent COVID-19. The rearranged segments are TRBV3-1 (or the pseudogene TRBV3-2) and TRBJ1-3; TRBD1 matches 10 bases in the middle. Sequenced input: peripheral blood. CDR3 loop: CASSLATGGSGNTIYF. The sequenced DNA: TGTGCCAGCAGCCTCGCGACAGGGGGCTCGGGAAACACCATATATTTT.